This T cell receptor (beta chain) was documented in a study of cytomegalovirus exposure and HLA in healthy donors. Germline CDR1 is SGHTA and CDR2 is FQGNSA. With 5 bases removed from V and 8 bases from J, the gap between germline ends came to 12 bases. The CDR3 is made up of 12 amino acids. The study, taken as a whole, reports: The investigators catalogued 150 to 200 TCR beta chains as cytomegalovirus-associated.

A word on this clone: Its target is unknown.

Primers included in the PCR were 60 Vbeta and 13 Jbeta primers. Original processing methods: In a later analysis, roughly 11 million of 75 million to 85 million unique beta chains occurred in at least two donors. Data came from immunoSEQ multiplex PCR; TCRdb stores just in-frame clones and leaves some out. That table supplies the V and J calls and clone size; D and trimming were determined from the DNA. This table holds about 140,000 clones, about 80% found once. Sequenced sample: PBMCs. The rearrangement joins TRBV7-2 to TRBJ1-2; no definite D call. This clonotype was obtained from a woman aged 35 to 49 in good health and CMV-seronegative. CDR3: CASSLNLEGYTF. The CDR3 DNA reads TGTGCCAGCAGCCTCAATTTGGAGGGCTACACCTTC.